The clone carrying this T cell receptor beta chain was seen only a few times. These data come from a study of T-cell reconstitution after alpha-beta-depleted transplantation in children. This sample's TCRbeta library carried unique molecular identifier barcodes. Each CDR3 protein gets one entry after TCRdb re-called the PCR reads with MiXCR. The sample lists approximately 420,000 distinct CDR3 sequences; approximately 10% were seen once. Germline CDR1 KGHDR, CDR2 SFDVKD. Trimming left V 4 bases short and J 5 bases short, with 15 bases between. The CDR3 length is 15 residues. This TCR was sampled from a human donor who donated a stem cell graft to a child with acute myeloid leukemia. This sequence joins TRBV24-1 and TRBJ2-3, with D possibly called TRBD1 or TRBD2 (5 bases each). This specimen consisted of PBMCs from the stem cell graft donor, obtained from the stem cell graft. In DNA form, the CDR3 reads TGTGCCACCAGTGACGAGCGAGGGGCCAAAGATACGCAGTATTTT. This encodes CATSDERGAKDTQYF.